This is a list of T cell receptor beta chains from one sample in a study of T cell responses to AZD1222 COVID-19 vaccine. Sequencing used immunoSEQ multiplex PCR; TCRdb keeps in-frame clones, though not all of them. The sample comprises approximately 120,000 clones, 88% of which are singletons, and about 13% rests with the top ten. The sequenced sample was peripheral blood, obtained on day 0 of MenACWY control vaccination. These TCRs come from an adult in good health. Each CDR3 is given with its conserved first and last residue. A D gene is named only where the DNA matches it firmly. Not all rows give a size; the values are once, few, many and, for expanded clones, a class.

clone size: .
J gene: TRBJ1-5
D gene: TRBD1
V gene: TRBV18
CDR3 DNA: TGTGCCAGCTCCCCTGACAGGGCCGCGGGTCAGCCCCAGCATTTT
CDR3 protein: CASSPDRAAGQPQHF

clone size: once
J gene: TRBJ2-5
D gene: TRBD2
V gene: TRBV6-6
CDR3 DNA: TGTGCCAGCAGCTACAGACTAGCTTCAAAAGAGACCCAGTACTTC
CDR3 protein: CASSYRLASKETQYF

clone size: .
J gene: TRBJ1-3
D gene: TRBD1
V gene: TRBV4-2
CDR3 DNA: TGTGCCAGCAGCCAAGATTCCCCGGCGGGACAGGGAAACACCATATATTTT
CDR3 protein: CASSQDSPAGQGNTIYF

clone size: .
J gene: TRBJ1-6
D gene: .
V gene: TRBV4-2
CDR3 DNA: TGTGCCAGCAGCCAGCGGGGGGGGGCGGTTAATTCACCCCTCCACTTT
CDR3 protein: CASSQRGGAVNSPLHF

clone size: .
J gene: TRBJ2-1
D gene: TRBD2
V gene: TRBV5-1
CDR3 DNA: TGCGCCAGCAGCTTGGGATCCAGCGGGAGAGGGAATGAGCAGTTCTTC
CDR3 protein: CASSLGSSGRGNEQFF

clone size: .
J gene: TRBJ2-7
D gene: .
V gene: TRBV15
CDR3 DNA: TGTGCCACCAGCCAGGGGGGGAAATACGAGCAGTACTTC
CDR3 protein: CATSQGGKYEQYF

clone size: .
J gene: TRBJ2-3
D gene: .
V gene: TRBV7-2
CDR3 DNA: TGTGCCAGCAGCTTAGTAGCCGGGCCCACAGATACGCAGTATTTT
CDR3 protein: CASSLVAGPTDTQYF

clone size: .
J gene: TRBJ1-2
D gene: .
V gene: TRBV4-2
CDR3 DNA: TGTGCCAGCAGCCAAGAGAGATCAGGGCCTGGCTACACCTTC
CDR3 protein: CASSQERSGPGYTF

clone size: .
J gene: TRBJ2-7
D gene: TRBD1
V gene: TRBV6-1
CDR3 DNA: TGTGCCAGCAGTGCGTCTCAGGGGGTTTTATCGGTGCGGGAGCAGTACTTC
CDR3 protein: CASSASQGVLSVREQYF

clone size: .
J gene: TRBJ2-7
D gene: .
V gene: TRBV4-2
CDR3 DNA: TGTGCCAGCAGCCAAGATCCTGTTACAACCTACGAGCAGTACTTC
CDR3 protein: CASSQDPVTTYEQYF

clone size: .
J gene: TRBJ1-5
D gene: TRBD1
V gene: TRBV6-5
CDR3 DNA: TGTGCCAGCAGTCTCCGTACAGGGGGCAATCAGCCCCAGCATTTT
CDR3 protein: CASSLRTGGNQPQHF

clone size: .
J gene: TRBJ1-4
D gene: .
V gene: TRBV2
CDR3 DNA: TGTGCCAGCATGATGGGGGCAGGATCTAATGAAAAACTGTTTTTT
CDR3 protein: CASMMGAGSNEKLFF

clone size: .
J gene: TRBJ2-7
D gene: TRBD1
V gene: TRBV4-1
CDR3 DNA: TGCGCCAGCAGCCAAGCTATCCGGGACAGGGGATACGAGCAGTACTTC
CDR3 protein: CASSQAIRDRGYEQYF

clone size: few
J gene: TRBJ2-2
D gene: TRBD2
V gene: TRBV2
CDR3 DNA: TGTGCCAGCAGTCCGACTAGCGGAAGCACCGGGGAGCTGTTTTTT
CDR3 protein: CASSPTSGSTGELFF

clone size: .
J gene: TRBJ2-3
D gene: TRBD1
V gene: TRBV7-3
CDR3 DNA: TGTGCCAGCAGCTGGGGGACAGCTAGCACAGATACGCAGTATTTT
CDR3 protein: CASSWGTASTDTQYF

clone size: .
J gene: TRBJ2-1
D gene: .
V gene: TRBV5-1
CDR3 DNA: TGCGCCAGCAGCCGACAAGGGGAGAGGATGCAGCAGTTCTTC
CDR3 protein: CASSRQGERMQQFF

clone size: .
J gene: TRBJ2-7
D gene: .
V gene: TRBV24-1
CDR3 DNA: TGTGCCACCAGTGATGCGACTTCTGACGAGCAGTACTTC
CDR3 protein: CATSDATSDEQYF

clone size: once
J gene: TRBJ1-2
D gene: .
V gene: TRBV7-2
CDR3 DNA: TGTGCCAGCAGGCGACAAGGGGGGGGACCCCGAAACTATGGCTACACCTTC
CDR3 protein: CASRRQGGGPRNYGYTF

clone size: .
J gene: TRBJ2-2
D gene: TRBD1
V gene: TRBV9
CDR3 DNA: TGTGCCAGCAGCCGACAGGGATCCACCGGGGAGCTGTTTTTT
CDR3 protein: CASSRQGSTGELFF

clone size: .
J gene: TRBJ1-1
D gene: .
V gene: TRBV9
CDR3 DNA: TGTGCCAGCAGCGTAGATGGGGGAGACGACGAGATGGGTTCCACTGAAGCTTTCTTT
CDR3 protein: CASSVDGGDDEMGSTEAFF

clone size: .
J gene: TRBJ1-1
D gene: .
V gene: TRBV27
CDR3 DNA: TGTGCCAGCAGCTTCGGGGTGGGAGATGAAGCTTTCTTT
CDR3 protein: CASSFGVGDEAFF

clone size: .
J gene: TRBJ2-2
D gene: .
V gene: TRBV7-3
CDR3 DNA: TGTGCCAGCAGCTTATTGGGTAGCACCGGGGAGCTGTTTTTT
CDR3 protein: CASSLLGSTGELFF

clone size: .
J gene: TRBJ2-1
D gene: .
V gene: TRBV5-6
CDR3 DNA: TGTGCCAGCAGGAGACAGGTCAATGAGCAGTTCTTC
CDR3 protein: CASRRQVNEQFF

clone size: .
J gene: TRBJ2-3
D gene: .
V gene: TRBV10-3
CDR3 DNA: TGTGCCATCAACAGCGCTGGCCGGACCAGCACAGATACGCAGTATTTT
CDR3 protein: CAINSAGRTSTDTQYF

clone size: .
J gene: TRBJ2-5
D gene: .
V gene: TRBV9
CDR3 DNA: TGTGCCAGCAGCCCTCGCACGTTGGAGGCCCCGCCTACCCAGTACTTC
CDR3 protein: CASSPRTLEAPPTQYF

clone size: .
J gene: TRBJ1-5
D gene: TRBD1
V gene: TRBV7-2
CDR3 DNA: TGTGCCAGCAGCTTCCAACAGGGGAGCAATCAGCCCCAGCATTTT
CDR3 protein: CASSFQQGSNQPQHF

clone size: .
J gene: TRBJ1-1
D gene: .
V gene: TRBV5-1
CDR3 DNA: TGCGCCAGCAGCTTTAGTGGATTGAACACTGAAGCTTTCTTT
CDR3 protein: CASSFSGLNTEAFF

clone size: .
J gene: TRBJ2-7
D gene: .
V gene: TRBV4-2
CDR3 DNA: TGTGCCAGCAGCCAAGATGGGGGGATATATAGCTACGAGCAGTACTTC
CDR3 protein: CASSQDGGIYSYEQYF

clone size: .
J gene: TRBJ1-1
D gene: TRBD1
V gene: TRBV11-2
CDR3 DNA: TGTGCCAGCAGGTTCGACAGGGGCACTGAAGCTTTCTTT
CDR3 protein: CASRFDRGTEAFF

clone size: .
J gene: TRBJ1-6
D gene: .
V gene: TRBV7-2
CDR3 DNA: TGTGCCAGCAGCCCCGAGGTCAATTCACCCCTCCACTTT
CDR3 protein: CASSPEVNSPLHF

clone size: .
J gene: TRBJ1-3
D gene: .
V gene: TRBV4-3
CDR3 DNA: TGCGCCAGCAGACCGGGCCTCAACTCTGGAAACACCATATATTTT
CDR3 protein: CASRPGLNSGNTIYF

clone size: few
J gene: TRBJ1-1
D gene: .
V gene: TRBV14
CDR3 DNA: TGTGCCAGCAGCGCCCCCCTTGCTGGTGCGGCTGAAGCTTTCTTT
CDR3 protein: CASSAPLAGAAEAFF

clone size: .
J gene: TRBJ2-2
D gene: .
V gene: TRBV19
CDR3 DNA: TGTGGAACAGGGAGCCAGAACACCGGGGAGCTGTTTTTT
CDR3 protein: CGTGSQNTGELFF

clone size: .
J gene: TRBJ2-7
D gene: TRBD1
V gene: TRBV6-2/TRBV6-3
CDR3 DNA: TGTGCCAGCAGTTACCTTTCCGGGACAGGGTCCTACGAGCAGTACTTC
CDR3 protein: CASSYLSGTGSYEQYF

clone size: .
J gene: TRBJ1-1
D gene: .
V gene: TRBV27
CDR3 DNA: TGTGCCAGCAAGGTAGCGAGAGTAATGAACACTGAAGCTTTCTTT
CDR3 protein: CASKVARVMNTEAFF

clone size: .
J gene: TRBJ1-4
D gene: .
V gene: TRBV5-1
CDR3 DNA: TGCGCCAGCAGTTCCACAGGGCCGGTAACTAATGAAAAACTGTTTTTT
CDR3 protein: CASSSTGPVTNEKLFF

clone size: .
J gene: TRBJ2-7
D gene: .
V gene: TRBV5-4
CDR3 DNA: TGTGCCAGCAGCTTTGCAGGCGGATTCTACGAGCAGTACTTC
CDR3 protein: CASSFAGGFYEQYF

clone size: .
J gene: TRBJ2-5
D gene: TRBD1
V gene: TRBV3-1/TRBV3-2
CDR3 DNA: TGTGCCAGCAGCCAAGATTGCCCGACAGGGAAAGAGACCCAGTACTTC
CDR3 protein: CASSQDCPTGKETQYF

clone size: .
J gene: TRBJ1-3
D gene: .
V gene: TRBV7-8
CDR3 DNA: TGTGCCAGCAGCTCCCACGGGGTGGCTGGAAACACCATATATTTT
CDR3 protein: CASSSHGVAGNTIYF

clone size: .
J gene: TRBJ2-7
D gene: .
V gene: TRBV28
CDR3 DNA: TGTGCCAGCAGTTTAACAGCCGCCTACGAGCAGTACTTC
CDR3 protein: CASSLTAAYEQYF

clone size: .
J gene: TRBJ2-3
D gene: .
V gene: TRBV6-1
CDR3 DNA: TGTGCCAGCAGTGAAAATAGGGGCAGTTACACAGATACGCAGTATTTT
CDR3 protein: CASSENRGSYTDTQYF

clone size: .
J gene: TRBJ2-3
D gene: .
V gene: TRBV7-6
CDR3 DNA: TGTGCCAGCAGCTTCTATCCAGGGGCTGTAGATACGCAGTATTTT
CDR3 protein: CASSFYPGAVDTQYF

clone size: .
J gene: TRBJ2-1
D gene: .
V gene: TRBV9
CDR3 DNA: TGTGCCAGCGGAGGGACCCCTAATGAGCAGTTCTTC
CDR3 protein: CASGGTPNEQFF

clone size: .
J gene: TRBJ1-5
D gene: TRBD1
V gene: TRBV28
CDR3 DNA: TGTGCCAGCACTCCTCCGGGACAGTCTCGGGGGCCCCAGCATTTT
CDR3 protein: CASTPPGQSRGPQHF

clone size: .
J gene: TRBJ1-4
D gene: .
V gene: TRBV4-3
CDR3 DNA: TGCGCCAGCAGCCAAGATGGGCCAGCCCATGAAAAACTGTTTTTT
CDR3 protein: CASSQDGPAHEKLFF

clone size: once
J gene: TRBJ1-2
D gene: .
V gene: TRBV6-5
CDR3 DNA: TGTGCCAGCAGTTACTCCCCCAGGGGTCCCGGGGGCTACACCTTC
CDR3 protein: CASSYSPRGPGGYTF

clone size: once
J gene: TRBJ1-4
D gene: TRBD1
V gene: TRBV5-1
CDR3 DNA: TGCGCCAGCAGCAGGGGGCAGGGGGGAGAAAAACTGTTTTTT
CDR3 protein: CASSRGQGGEKLFF

clone size: .
J gene: TRBJ2-7
D gene: .
V gene: TRBV28
CDR3 DNA: TGTGCCAGCAGTCCCAGTGGGACGGTTCCCTCCTACGAGCAGTACTTC
CDR3 protein: CASSPSGTVPSYEQYF